The next 21 T cell receptor beta chains were all read from a single sample in a study of human T cells and chemical hapten exposure. Described time point: pre-sensitization, week 0. The treatment: therapeutic diphenylcyclopropenone sensitization with weekly scalp DPC. TCRdb re-derived calls from the RACE reads in MiXCR, one entry per CDR3 protein. This sample has 200,000 to 300,000 distinct CDR3 sequences, with about 9% found just once. The sequences come from whole blood, collected in connection with sensitization to the hapten diphenylcyclopropenone (DPC). The receptor source for this set is a woman aged 40 to 49 with alopecia areata. Some clones in this sample may be carry-over from other donors' samples.

This clonotype has ten or more counts. The rearrangement links TRBV6-4 to TRBJ2-6; D not certain. This CDR3 has 16 amino acids. The germline V and J ends were trimmed by 3 bases and 0 bases, with 9 bases remaining between them. The germline gives CDR1 MRHNA, CDR2 SNTAGT. As DNA, the CDR3 is TGTGCCAGCAGTGAAAGACAATCCTCTGGGGCCAACGTCCTGACTTTC. It is translated as CASSERQSSGANVLTF.

This clonotype was seen many times. The V call is TRBV6-5, the J call TRBJ2-7; D remains unclear. CDR1 is MNHEY and CDR2 is SVGAGI in the germline V gene. This CDR3 spans 13 amino acids. The V end was cut by 5 bases, the J end by 3 bases, with 11 bases between. For the CDR3, the DNA is TGTGCCAGCAGTGACCCAGACGGCTACGAGCAGTACTTC. The encoded protein is CASSDPDGYEQYF.

A remark on this clonotype: With a much larger clone just one base away, this may be a read error. V is TRBV28 and J is TRBJ2-7, with a weak D call TRBD1 (5 bases). Trimming stripped 5 bases from V and 6 bases from J, with 17 bases between. The CDR3 runs 14 residues. The germline V gene encodes CDR1 MDHEN and CDR2 SYDVKM. The CDR3 coding sequence is TGTGCCAGCAGTATTTCCCTCCAGGGTCGCGAGCAGTACTTC. This codes for CASSISLQGREQYF.

This clonotype was counted ten times or more. The chain has TRBV24-1 and TRBJ1-4; D ambiguous. The CDR3 has 12 residues. Germline V lookup: CDR1 KGHDR, CDR2 SFDVKD. Trimming shortened V by 4 bases and J by 8 bases, and 7 bases separated the two germline ends. CDR3 DNA: TGTGCCACCAGTGACTCCGCGGAAAAACTGTTTTTT. Protein: CATSDSAEKLFF.

The chain has TRBV7-3 and TRBJ2-2; D perhaps matches TRBD1 (6 bases). The ends were cut back, 2 bases at V and 3 bases at J, with 13 bases in the middle. CDR3 length: 16 amino acids. Germline V gene sequence: CDR1 SGHTA, CDR2 FQGTGA. CDR3 sequence reads: CASSLSAGVDTGELFF. CDR3 DNA sequence: TGTGCCAGCAGCTTATCTGCAGGGGTTGACACCGGGGAGCTGTTTTTT.

The gene calls are TRBV9 and TRBJ2-1; unclear D gene. V was cut by 1 base and J by 0 bases, with 11 bases left in between. Germline V gene lookup returns CDR1 SGDLS and CDR2 YYNGEE. CDR3 length: 16 amino acids. CDR3 coding DNA: TGTGCCAGCAGCGTAAACAGCCTGAGCTCCTACAATGAGCAGTTCTTC. It translates to CASSVNSLSSYNEQFF.

This clonotype was observed a handful of times. The chain joins TRBV20-1 to TRBJ1-6; D is uncertain. From germline, CDR1 is DFQATT and CDR2 SNEGSKA (reference sequence). This CDR3 contains 17 residues. V lost 3 bases, J lost 0 bases, and 15 bases lay in between. The CDR3 DNA reads as TGCAGTGCTAGGTACCTCGATCAGAGCTCCTATAATTCACCCCTCCACTTT. This encodes CSARYLDQSSYNSPLHF.

This clonotype was observed a handful of times. The CDR3 DNA reads as TGTGCCAGCAGTTCCCGTTTTGGGGGGGCCAGCTACGAGCAGTACTTC. Translating gives CASSSRFGGASYEQYF. This chain joins TRBV28 and TRBJ2-7; D perhaps matches TRBD2 (7 bases). The germline V gene encodes CDR1 MDHEN and CDR2 SYDVKM. V gave up 4 bases and J gave up 3 bases, with 19 bases separating them. The CDR3 loop spans 16 amino acids.

V and J are TRBV28 and TRBJ1-5; D unclear. The CDR3 runs to 15 residues. Trimming cost V 11 bases and J 0 bases, with 17 bases left between them. CDR1 and CDR2 from the germline V gene are MDHEN and SYDVKM. CDR3 bases: TGTGCCTCCAATGGGCAGAACTATAGCAATCAGCCCCAGCATTTT. This gives the protein CASNGQNYSNQPQHF. Supplemented by reference TRBV28 and TRBJ1-5, the full variable domain reads DVKVTQSSRYLVKRTGEKVFLECVQDMDHENMFWYRQDPGLGLRLIYFSYDVKMKEKGDIPEGYSVSREKKERFSLILESASTNQTSMYLCASNGQNYSNQPQHFGDGTRLSIL.

This clonotype was detected a few times. A junction boundary mismatches the germline segment, possibly from a read error. The J gene is TRBJ2-7, the V gene TRBV7-7; D might be TRBD2 (6 bases). The length of the CDR3 is 18 residues. Germline CDR1 SSHAT, CDR2 FNYEAQ (reference sequence). CDR3: CASSLAVDWGPSSYEQYF. The CDR3 DNA sequence: TGTGCTAGCAGCTTAGCGGTCGATTGGGGCCCGAGCTCCTACGAGCAGTACTTC.

This clonotype has more than one count but fewer than ten. This rearrangement joins TRBV5-1 to TRBJ1-4, with D unresolved. The germline V and J ends were trimmed by 0 bases and 3 bases, with 9 bases remaining between them. The germline V gene has CDR1 SGHRS and CDR2 YFSETQ. This CDR3 has 15 residues. CDR3 DNA sequence: TGCGCCAGCAGCTTGGCGGACGGACCTAATGAAAAACTGTTTTTT. As protein: CASSLADGPNEKLFF.

The rearrangement joins TRBV6-6 to TRBJ2-3, with D possibly being TRBD1 (6 bases). The CDR3 runs 14 residues. Germline assignment: CDR1 MNHNY and CDR2 SVGAGI (reference sequence). V was shortened by 4 bases and J by 4 bases, with 12 bases between the two germline ends. For the CDR3, the DNA is TGTGCCAGCAGTTCCACAGGGCGTGCAGATACGCAGTATTTT. Its protein is CASSSTGRADTQYF.

This clonotype has a count of ten or more. The chain links TRBV27 to TRBJ2-7, with 8 nucleotides matching TRBD1. CDR3 length: 13 residues. Trimming took 6 bases from V and 3 from J; bases not matched to a gene: 4. CDR1 and CDR2 (germline): MNHEY, SMNVEV (reference sequence). The CDR3 DNA is TGTGCCAGCAGCCCTGGGACAGGCTACGAGCAGTACTTC. Translation: CASSPGTGYEQYF.

This clonotype was counted only a few times. V usage is TRBV2 and J usage is TRBJ2-5; 9 bases agree with TRBD1. V trimming: 5 bases; J trimming: 6 bases; junction bases outside the gene matches: 4. This CDR3 has 13 amino acids. Looked up from germline, CDR1 is SNHLY and CDR2 is FYNNEI. The CDR3 DNA reads as TGTGCCAGCAGTACAGGGGGCGGGAAGACCCAGTACTTC. Translated: CASSTGGGKTQYF.

V usage is TRBV6-5 and J usage is TRBJ2-5; 7 bases are a match to TRBD2. Germline values: CDR1 MNHEY, CDR2 SVGAGI. The CDR3 loop spans 16 amino acids. Trimming cost V 6 bases and J 4 bases; bases outside gene matches: 14. CDR3 nucleotide sequence: TGTGCCAGCAGCCGCACAACGCGGGGAGGGATAGAGACCCAGTACTTC. Encoded protein: CASSRTTRGGIETQYF.

This clonotype was counted at least ten times. The V and J genes are TRBV28 and TRBJ2-3; TRBD2 might be the D (6 bases). Germline values: CDR1 MDHEN, CDR2 SYDVKM. CDR3 size: 16 residues. Between the trimmed V and J ends, which lost 8 bases and 0 bases, there was a span of 18 bases. CDR3 amino acids: CASGGRHPTSTDTQYF. The CDR3 coding sequence is TGTGCCAGCGGAGGGAGACACCCAACTAGCACAGATACGCAGTATTTT. The variable domain in full, with the rest retrieved from reference TRBV28 and TRBJ2-3, is DVKVTQSSRYLVKRTGEKVFLECVQDMDHENMFWYRQDPGLGLRLIYFSYDVKMKEKGDIPEGYSVSREKKERFSLILESASTNQTSMYLCASGGRHPTSTDTQYFGPGTRLTVL.

The table lists this clonotype with many counts. V and J are TRBV20-1 and TRBJ2-5, with TRBD2 identical over 10 bases. There are 14 residues in the CDR3. CDR1 and CDR2 (germline): DFQATT, SNEGSKA (reference sequence). V shed 0 bases and J 5 bases; nucleotides not matched to a gene: 3. The CDR3 DNA is TGCAGTGCTAGAGAAGCGGGAGGGATGGAGACCCAGTACTTC. Protein: CSAREAGGMETQYF.

This clonotype showed up just a few times. This chain uses TRBV7-9 with TRBJ1-5; 9 nucleotides line up with TRBD1. The V and J ends lost 5 bases and 9 bases, in that order; junction bases with no gene match: 8. Germline loops: CDR1 SEHNR, CDR2 FQNEAQ (reference sequence). The CDR3 length is 14 residues. The DNA of the CDR3 is TGTGCCAGCAGCCCACAGGGGGCCCGGGTGCCCCAGCATTTT. Translation gives CASSPQGARVPQHF.

This clonotype was seen only a few times. The V gene is TRBV7-2, the J gene TRBJ2-1, with a weak D call TRBD2 (5 bases). The CDR3 is made up of 15 amino acids. Germline-derived CDR1 and CDR2 are SGHTA and FQGNSA. Deletions cut 0 bases from V and 12 bases from J, with 18 bases between. CDR3 residues: CASSLAAGGLGRQFF. The DNA of the CDR3 is TGTGCCAGCAGCTTAGCGGCTGGCGGGTTGGGGAGGCAGTTCTTC.

The chain couples TRBV5-1 to TRBJ2-1, with 7 positions matching TRBD1. The CDR3 totals 13 residues. V lost 6 bases to trimming and J lost 4 bases; unmatched junction nucleotides: 4. The V gene's germline CDR1 is SGHRS and CDR2 YFSETQ. The CDR3 coding sequence is TGCGCCAGCACCGGGACAGCTTACAATGAGCAGTTCTTC. This codes for CASTGTAYNEQFF. Supplemented by reference TRBV5-1 and TRBJ2-1, the full variable domain reads KAGVTQTPRYLIKTRGQQVTLSCSPISGHRSVSWYQQTPGQGLQFLFEYFSETQRNKGNFPGRFSGRQFSNSRSEMNVSTLELGDSALYLCASTGTAYNEQFFGPGTRLTVL.

In its sample, this clonotype was seen a few times. The chain recombines TRBV7-9 with TRBJ1-3; 8 bases are shared with TRBD1. Germline CDR1 and CDR2: SEHNR and FQNEAQ (reference sequence). The CDR3 consists of 15 residues. With 10 bases clipped from V and 0 bases from J, the junction kept 8 bases outside the gene matches. CDR3 in DNA: TGTGCCACCAGGACAGGGACGGACTCTGGAAACACCATATATTTT. This translates into CATRTGTDSGNTIYF.